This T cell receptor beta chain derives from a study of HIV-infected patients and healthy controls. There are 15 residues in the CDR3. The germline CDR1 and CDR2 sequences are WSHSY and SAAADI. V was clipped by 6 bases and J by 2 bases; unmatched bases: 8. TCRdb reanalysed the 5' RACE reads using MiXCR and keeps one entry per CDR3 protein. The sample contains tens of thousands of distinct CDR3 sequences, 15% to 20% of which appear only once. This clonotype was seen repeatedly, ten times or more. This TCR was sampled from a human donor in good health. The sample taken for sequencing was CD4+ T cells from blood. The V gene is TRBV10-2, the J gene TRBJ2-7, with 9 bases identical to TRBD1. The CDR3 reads CASRATGTGTYEQYF. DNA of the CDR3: TGCGCCAGCAGAGCGACGGGGACAGGGACCTACGAGCAGTACTTC.